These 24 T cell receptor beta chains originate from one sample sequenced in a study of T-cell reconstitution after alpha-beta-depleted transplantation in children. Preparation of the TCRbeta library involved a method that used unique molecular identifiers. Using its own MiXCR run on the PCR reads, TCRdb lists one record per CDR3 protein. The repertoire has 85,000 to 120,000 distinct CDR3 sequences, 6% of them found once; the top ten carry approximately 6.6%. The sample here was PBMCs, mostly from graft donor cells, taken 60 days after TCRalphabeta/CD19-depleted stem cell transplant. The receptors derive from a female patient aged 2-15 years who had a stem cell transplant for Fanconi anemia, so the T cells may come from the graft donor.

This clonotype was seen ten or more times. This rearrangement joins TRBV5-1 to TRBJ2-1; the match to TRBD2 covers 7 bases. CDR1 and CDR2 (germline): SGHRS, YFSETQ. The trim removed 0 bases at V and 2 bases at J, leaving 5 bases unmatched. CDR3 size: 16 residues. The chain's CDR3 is CASSLVRGVTYNEQFF. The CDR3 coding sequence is TGCGCCAGCAGCTTGGTTCGGGGGGTCACCTACAATGAGCAGTTCTTC.

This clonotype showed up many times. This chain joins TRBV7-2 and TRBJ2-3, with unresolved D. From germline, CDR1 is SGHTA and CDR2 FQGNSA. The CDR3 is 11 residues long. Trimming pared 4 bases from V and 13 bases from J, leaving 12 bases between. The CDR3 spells CASSSGRAEYF. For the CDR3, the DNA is TGTGCCAGCAGCTCGGGCCGGGCGGAGTATTTT.

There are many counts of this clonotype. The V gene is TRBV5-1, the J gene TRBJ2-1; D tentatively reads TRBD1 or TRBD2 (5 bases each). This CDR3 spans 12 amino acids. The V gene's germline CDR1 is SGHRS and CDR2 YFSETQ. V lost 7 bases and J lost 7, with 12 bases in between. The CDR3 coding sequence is TGCGCCAGCTTTGGGGGAGTAAATGAGCAGTTCTTC. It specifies CASFGGVNEQFF.

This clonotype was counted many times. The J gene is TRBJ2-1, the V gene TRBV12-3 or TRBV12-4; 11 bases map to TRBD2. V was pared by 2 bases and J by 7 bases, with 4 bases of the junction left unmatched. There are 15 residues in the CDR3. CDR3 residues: CASSLTSGSGNEQFF. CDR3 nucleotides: TGTGCCAGCAGTTTAACTAGCGGGAGTGGGAATGAGCAGTTCTTC.

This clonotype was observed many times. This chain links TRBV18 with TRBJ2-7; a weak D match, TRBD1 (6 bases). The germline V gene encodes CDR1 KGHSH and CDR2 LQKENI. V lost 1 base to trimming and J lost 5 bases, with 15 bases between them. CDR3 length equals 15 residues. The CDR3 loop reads CASSPQGVAHHEQYF. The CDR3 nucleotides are TGTGCCAGCTCACCACAGGGGGTAGCTCACCACGAGCAGTACTTC.

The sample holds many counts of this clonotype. This chain's CDR3 is CASNRGQFRNTEAFF. In DNA, the CDR3 is TGTGCCAGCAACAGGGGACAATTTAGGAACACTGAAGCTTTCTTT. This chain uses TRBV10-3 with TRBJ1-1, with 7 positions matching TRBD1. The V gene's germline CDR1 is ENHRY and CDR2 SYGVKD. This CDR3 contains 15 residues. After removal of 10 bases from V and 1 base from J, the junction contained 12 bases not matched to a gene.

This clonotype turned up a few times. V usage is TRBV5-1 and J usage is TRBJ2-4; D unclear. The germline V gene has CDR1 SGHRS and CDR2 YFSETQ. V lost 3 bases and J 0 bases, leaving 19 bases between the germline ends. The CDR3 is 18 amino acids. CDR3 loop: CASSYLGSDLLAKNIQYF. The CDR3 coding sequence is TGCGCCAGCAGCTATTTAGGTTCGGATCTCCTAGCCAAAAACATTCAGTACTTC.

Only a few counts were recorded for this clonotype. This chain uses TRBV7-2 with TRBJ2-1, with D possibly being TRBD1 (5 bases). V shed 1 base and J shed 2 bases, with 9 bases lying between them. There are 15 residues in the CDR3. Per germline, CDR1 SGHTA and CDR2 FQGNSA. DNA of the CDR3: TGTGCCAGCAGCTTAGTCAGGGCCACCTACAATGAGCAGTTCTTC. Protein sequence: CASSLVRATYNEQFF.

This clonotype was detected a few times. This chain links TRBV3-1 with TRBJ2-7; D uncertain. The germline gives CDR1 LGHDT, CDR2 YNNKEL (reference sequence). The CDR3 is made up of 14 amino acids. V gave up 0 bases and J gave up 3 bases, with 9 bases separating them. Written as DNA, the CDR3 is TGTGCCAGCAGCCAAGACAGGACCCACTACGAGCAGTACTTC. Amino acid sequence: CASSQDRTHYEQYF.

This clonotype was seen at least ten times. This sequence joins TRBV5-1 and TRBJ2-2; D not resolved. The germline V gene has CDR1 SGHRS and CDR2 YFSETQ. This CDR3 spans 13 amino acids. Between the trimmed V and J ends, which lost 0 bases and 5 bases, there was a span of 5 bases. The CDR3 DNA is TGCGCCAGCAGCTTGGGGGAAACCGGGGAGCTGTTTTTT. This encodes CASSLGETGELFF.

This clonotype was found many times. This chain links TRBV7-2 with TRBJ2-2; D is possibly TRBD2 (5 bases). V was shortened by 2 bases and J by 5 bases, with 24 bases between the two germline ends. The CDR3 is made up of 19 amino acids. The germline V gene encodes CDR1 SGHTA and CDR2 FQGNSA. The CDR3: CASSLRFGGTENYTGELFF. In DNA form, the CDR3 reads TGTGCCAGCAGCTTACGGTTTGGAGGTACAGAAAATTATACCGGGGAGCTGTTTTTT.

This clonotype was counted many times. The CDR3 here is CASRRTGNYGYTF. CDR3 DNA: TGTGCCAGCAGACGGACAGGAAACTATGGCTACACCTTC. The genes are TRBV27 and TRBJ1-2; 7 bases align to TRBD1. After removal of 6 bases from V and 2 bases from J, the junction contained 3 bases not matched to a gene. Germline assignment: CDR1 MNHEY and CDR2 SMNVEV (reference sequence). The CDR3 totals 13 residues.

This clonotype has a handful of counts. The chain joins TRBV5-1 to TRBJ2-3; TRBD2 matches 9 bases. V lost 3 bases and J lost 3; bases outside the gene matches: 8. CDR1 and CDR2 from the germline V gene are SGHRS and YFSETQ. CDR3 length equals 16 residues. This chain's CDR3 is CASSWPLAGRTDTQYF. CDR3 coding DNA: TGCGCCAGCAGCTGGCCGCTAGCGGGAAGAACAGATACGCAGTATTTT. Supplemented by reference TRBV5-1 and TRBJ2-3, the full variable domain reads KAGVTQTPRYLIKTRGQQVTLSCSPISGHRSVSWYQQTPGQGLQFLFEYFSETQRNKGNFPGRFSGRQFSNSRSEMNVSTLELGDSALYLCASSWPLAGRTDTQYFGPGTRLTVL.

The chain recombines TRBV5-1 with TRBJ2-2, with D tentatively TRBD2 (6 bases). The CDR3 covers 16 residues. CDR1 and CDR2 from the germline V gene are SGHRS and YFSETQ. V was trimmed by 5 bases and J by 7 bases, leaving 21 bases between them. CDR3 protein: CASRQMRPREFGELFF. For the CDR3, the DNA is TGCGCCAGCAGGCAAATGAGACCACGGGAGTTCGGGGAGCTGTTTTTT. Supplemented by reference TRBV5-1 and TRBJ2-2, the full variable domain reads KAGVTQTPRYLIKTRGQQVTLSCSPISGHRSVSWYQQTPGQGLQFLFEYFSETQRNKGNFPGRFSGRQFSNSRSEMNVSTLELGDSALYLCASRQMRPREFGELFFGEGSRLTVL.

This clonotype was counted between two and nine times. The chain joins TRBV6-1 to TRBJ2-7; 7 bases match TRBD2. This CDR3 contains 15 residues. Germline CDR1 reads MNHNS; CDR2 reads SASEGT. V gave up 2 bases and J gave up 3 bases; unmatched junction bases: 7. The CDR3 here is CASSELGGDHYEQYF. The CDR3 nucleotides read TGTGCCAGCAGTGAATTGGGGGGGGACCACTACGAGCAGTACTTC.

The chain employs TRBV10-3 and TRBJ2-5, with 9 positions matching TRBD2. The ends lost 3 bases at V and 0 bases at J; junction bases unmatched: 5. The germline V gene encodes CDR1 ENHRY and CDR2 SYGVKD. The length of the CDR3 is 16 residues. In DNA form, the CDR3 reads TGTGCCATCAGTGAAGTGCGGGAGGGGTACCAAGAGACCCAGTACTTC. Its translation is CAISEVREGYQETQYF.

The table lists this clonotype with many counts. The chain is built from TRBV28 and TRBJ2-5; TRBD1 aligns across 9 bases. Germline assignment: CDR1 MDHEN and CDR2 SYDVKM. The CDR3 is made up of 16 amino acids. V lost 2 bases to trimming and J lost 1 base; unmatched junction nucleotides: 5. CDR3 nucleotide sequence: TGTGCCAGCAGTTTAGGCGGGACAGGGTCCCAAGAGACCCAGTACTTC. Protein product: CASSLGGTGSQETQYF.

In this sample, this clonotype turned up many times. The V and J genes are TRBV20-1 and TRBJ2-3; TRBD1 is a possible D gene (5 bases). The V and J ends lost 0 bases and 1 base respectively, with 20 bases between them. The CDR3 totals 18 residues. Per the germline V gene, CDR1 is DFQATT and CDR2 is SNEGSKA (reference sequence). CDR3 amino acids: CSARDRVFVQGGTDTQYF. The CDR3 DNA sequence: TGCAGTGCTAGAGATAGAGTCTTTGTGCAGGGCGGCACAGATACGCAGTATTTT.

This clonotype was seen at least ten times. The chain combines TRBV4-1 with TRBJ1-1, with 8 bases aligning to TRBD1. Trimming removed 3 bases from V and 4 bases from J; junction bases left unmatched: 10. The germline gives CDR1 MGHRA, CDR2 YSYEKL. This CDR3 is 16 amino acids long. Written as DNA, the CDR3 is TGCGCCAGCAGCCATACAAGGGACAGGCCAGGCACTGAAGCTTTCTTT. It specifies CASSHTRDRPGTEAFF.

In DNA, the CDR3 is TGTGCCAGCAGCGTAGGGCAGGGGATAAATGAGCAGTTCTTC. Its protein product is CASSVGQGINEQFF. This sequence joins TRBV9 and TRBJ2-1; D may be TRBD1 (6 bases). Trimming shortened V by 0 bases and J by 7 bases, and 11 bases separated the two germline ends. This CDR3 has 14 amino acids. Germline V gene sequence: CDR1 SGDLS, CDR2 YYNGEE.

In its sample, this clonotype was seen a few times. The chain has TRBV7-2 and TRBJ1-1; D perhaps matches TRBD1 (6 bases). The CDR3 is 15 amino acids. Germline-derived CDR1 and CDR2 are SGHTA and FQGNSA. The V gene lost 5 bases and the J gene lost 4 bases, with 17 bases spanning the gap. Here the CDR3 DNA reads TGTGCCAGCAGCCCATCCAGGAGGGGGTTCACTGAAGCTTTCTTT. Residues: CASSPSRRGFTEAFF.

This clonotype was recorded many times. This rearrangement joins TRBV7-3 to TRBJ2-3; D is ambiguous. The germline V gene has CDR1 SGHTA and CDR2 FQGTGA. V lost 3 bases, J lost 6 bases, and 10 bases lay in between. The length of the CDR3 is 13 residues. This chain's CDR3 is CASSFPGSDTQYF. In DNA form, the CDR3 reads TGTGCCAGCAGCTTCCCGGGCTCCGATACGCAGTATTTT. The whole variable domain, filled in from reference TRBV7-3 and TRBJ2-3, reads GAGVSQTPSNKVTEKGKYVELRCDPISGHTALYWYRQSLGQGPEFLIYFQGTGAADDSGLPNDRFFAVRPEGSVSTLKIQRTERGDSAVYLCASSFPGSDTQYFGPGTRLTVL.

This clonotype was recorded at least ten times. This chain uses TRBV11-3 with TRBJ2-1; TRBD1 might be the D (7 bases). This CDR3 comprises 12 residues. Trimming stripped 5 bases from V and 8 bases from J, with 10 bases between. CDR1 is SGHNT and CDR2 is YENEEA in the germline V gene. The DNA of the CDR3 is TGTGCCAGCAGCCCCAGGGGGGATGAGCAGTTCTTC. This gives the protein CASSPRGDEQFF.

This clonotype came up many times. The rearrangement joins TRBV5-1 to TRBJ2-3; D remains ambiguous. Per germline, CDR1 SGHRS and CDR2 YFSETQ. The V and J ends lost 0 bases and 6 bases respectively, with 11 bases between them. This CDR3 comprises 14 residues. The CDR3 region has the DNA TGCGCCAGCAGCTTGGAAGGGTATCGGGATACGCAGTATTTT. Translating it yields CASSLEGYRDTQYF.